The present T cell receptor beta chain was sequenced within a study of shared clonotypes between healthy human individuals. Study background: Three CD4 naive, three CD4 memory, two CD8 naive and one CD8 memory plate were used per donor.

Generated by immunoSEQ multiplex PCR, the TCRdb table keeps only in-frame clones and is missing some. The table records millions of clones, over 85% of them present only once. Germline trimming cut 6 bases from V and 2 bases from J; bases unmatched to any gene: 5. The CDR3 extends over 14 amino acids. Germline CDR1 is MNHNS and CDR2 is SASEGT. The chain has TRBV6-1 and TRBJ2-7, with 9 nucleotides matching TRBD1. This receptor was taken from a young man in good health. Input material: naive CD4+ T cells sorted from blood. Subset meaning: CD45RA+ positively selected. CDR3 loop: CASSPDRGAYEQYF. CDR3 DNA sequence: TGTGCCAGCAGCCCCGACAGGGGGGCCTACGAGCAGTACTTC.